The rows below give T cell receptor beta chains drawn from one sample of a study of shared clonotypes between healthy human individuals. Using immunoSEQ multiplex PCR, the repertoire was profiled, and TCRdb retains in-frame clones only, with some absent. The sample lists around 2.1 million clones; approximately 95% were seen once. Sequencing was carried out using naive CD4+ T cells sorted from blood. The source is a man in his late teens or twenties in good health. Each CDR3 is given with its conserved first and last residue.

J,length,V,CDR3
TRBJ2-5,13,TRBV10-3,CAISEGRAETQYF
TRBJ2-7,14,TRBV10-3,CAIRETGNSYEQYF
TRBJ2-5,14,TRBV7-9,CASSFMTDWQTQYF
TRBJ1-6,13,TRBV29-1,CSVEVSPGSPLHF
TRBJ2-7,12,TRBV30,CAWSVQGYEQYF
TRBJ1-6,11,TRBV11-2,CASSPKGPLHF
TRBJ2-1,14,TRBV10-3,CAISESGQHNEQFF
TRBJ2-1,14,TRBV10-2,CASKLAGVLNEQFF
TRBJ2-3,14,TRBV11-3,CASSLSRATDTQYF
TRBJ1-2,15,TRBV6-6,CASSYPTGSNYGYTF
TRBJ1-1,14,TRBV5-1,CASSLVMENTEAFF
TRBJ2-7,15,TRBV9,CASSPYRGLPYEQYF
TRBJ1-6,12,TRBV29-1,CSVGDAASPLHF
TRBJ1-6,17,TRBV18,CASHSGQGAPWGSPLHF
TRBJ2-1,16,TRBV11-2,CASSTPRVAGYNEQFF
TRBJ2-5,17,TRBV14,CASSQDWRGVLQETQYF
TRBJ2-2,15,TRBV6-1,CASRGGRGSTGELFF
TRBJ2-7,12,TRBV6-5,CASKGGQSEQYF
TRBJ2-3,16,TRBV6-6,CASSYWRGVSSDTQYF
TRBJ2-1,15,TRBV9,CASSVDGGAYNEQFF
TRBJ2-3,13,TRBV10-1,CASSEPTADTQYF
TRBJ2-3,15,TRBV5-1,CASSPQGQITDTQYF
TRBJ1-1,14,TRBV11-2,CASSSIGGNTEAFF
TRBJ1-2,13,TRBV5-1,CASSLTVSYGYTF
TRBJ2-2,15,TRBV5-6,CASSWTSENTGELFF
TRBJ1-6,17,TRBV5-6,CASSRTPGTGNNSPLHF
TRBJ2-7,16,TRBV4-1,CASSQEAGLASYEQYF
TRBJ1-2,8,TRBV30,CAWDRGTF
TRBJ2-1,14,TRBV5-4,CASSLGQVYNEQFF